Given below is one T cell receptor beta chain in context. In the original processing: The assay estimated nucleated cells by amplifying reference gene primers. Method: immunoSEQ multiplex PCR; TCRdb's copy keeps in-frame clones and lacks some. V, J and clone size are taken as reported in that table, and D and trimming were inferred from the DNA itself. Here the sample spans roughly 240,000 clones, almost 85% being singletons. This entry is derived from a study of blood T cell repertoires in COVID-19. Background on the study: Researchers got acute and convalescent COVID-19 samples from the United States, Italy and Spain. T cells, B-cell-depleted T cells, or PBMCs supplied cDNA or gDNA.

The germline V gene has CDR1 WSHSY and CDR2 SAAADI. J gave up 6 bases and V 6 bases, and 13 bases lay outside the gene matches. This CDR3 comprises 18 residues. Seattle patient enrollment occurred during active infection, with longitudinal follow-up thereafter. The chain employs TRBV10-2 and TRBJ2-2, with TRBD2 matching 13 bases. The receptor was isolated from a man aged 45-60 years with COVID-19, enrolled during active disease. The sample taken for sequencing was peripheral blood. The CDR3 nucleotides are TGCGCCAGCAGGGTCACTAGCGGGGGGGTCTCTTTTCCCGGGGAGCTGTTTTTT. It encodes CASRVTSGGVSFPGELFF.